This TCR beta chain comes out of a study of brain T cells in children with intractable seizures. General study results and limits: HCMV serostatus was not known, and viral specificity came from CDR3 similarity only.

Surgery cases with the highest brain T cell transcript signatures were chosen for sequencing. On this clone: Its antigen is as yet unknown.

The CDR3 runs 12 residues. Germline V lookup: CDR1 SQVTM, CDR2 ANQGSEA. V lost 8 bases, J lost 8 bases, and 18 bases lay in between. Some clones are missing from TCRdb's copy, which holds only in-frame ones; the method was immunoSEQ multiplex PCR. Found here are under 45,000 clones, 80% to 95% of them singletons; the top ten hold 5.5% to 7%. The V gene is TRBV29-1, the J gene TRBJ1-2; no firm D call. This specimen was peripheral blood, taken at surgery. The origin of this receptor is a girl aged 2 to 10 with tuberous sclerosis and intractable seizures. CDR3 protein: CSTDGALGGYTF. The CDR3 region has the DNA TGCAGCACGGATGGCGCCCTTGGGGGCTACACCTTC.